This entry lists 2 T cell receptor beta chains sequenced from one sample in a study of CD8 T cells in ankylosing spondylitis. Via MiXCR, TCRdb re-called the 5' RACE reads, giving one row per CDR3 protein. The profile covers a few hundred thousand distinct CDR3 sequences, with approximately 22% appearing a single time and 10% to 15% taken by the ten largest. The sample was blood, either unsorted or a sorted T cell fraction (not recorded which). These receptors were collected from a male donor with ankylosing spondylitis or in good health (not recorded which).

This sequence joins TRBV20-1 and TRBJ2-6; TRBD1 matches 7 bases. Unmatched junction bases numbered 11, after V lost 3 bases and J lost 0 bases. The CDR3 is 18 residues long. The germline V gene encodes CDR1 DFQATT and CDR2 SNEGSKA (reference sequence). The CDR3 is CSASPPRGQSSGANVLTF. The CDR3 DNA follows: TGCAGTGCTAGCCCCCCGAGGGGGCAGAGCTCTGGGGCCAACGTCCTGACTTTC.

This chain links TRBV13 with TRBJ2-2; D might be TRBD2 (5 bases). CDR3 length: 19 amino acids. CDR1 is PRHDT, CDR2 FYEKMQ, per germline (reference sequence). Trimming removed 1 base from V and 0 bases from J, with 18 bases in between. CDR3 sequence: CASSLDGGSEATNTGELFF. The CDR3 DNA reads TGTGCCAGCAGCTTAGATGGCGGGTCTGAAGCCACGAACACCGGGGAGCTGTTTTTT.